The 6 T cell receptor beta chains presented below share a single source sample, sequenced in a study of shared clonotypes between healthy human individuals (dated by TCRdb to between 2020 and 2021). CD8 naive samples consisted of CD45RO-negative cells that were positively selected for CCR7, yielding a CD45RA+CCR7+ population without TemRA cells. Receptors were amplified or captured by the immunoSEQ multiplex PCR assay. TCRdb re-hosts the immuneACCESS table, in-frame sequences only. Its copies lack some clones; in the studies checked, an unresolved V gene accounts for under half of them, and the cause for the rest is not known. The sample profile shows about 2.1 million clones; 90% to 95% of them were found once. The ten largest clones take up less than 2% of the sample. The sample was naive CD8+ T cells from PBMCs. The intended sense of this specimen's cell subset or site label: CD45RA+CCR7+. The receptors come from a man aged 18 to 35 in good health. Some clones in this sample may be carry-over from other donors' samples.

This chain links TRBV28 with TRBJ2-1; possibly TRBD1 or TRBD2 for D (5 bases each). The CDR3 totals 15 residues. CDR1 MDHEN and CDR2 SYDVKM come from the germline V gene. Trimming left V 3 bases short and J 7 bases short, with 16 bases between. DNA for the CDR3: TGTGCCAGCAGTTTCGTATGGGGGTCTCATAATGAGCAGTTCTTC. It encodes CASSFVWGSHNEQFF.

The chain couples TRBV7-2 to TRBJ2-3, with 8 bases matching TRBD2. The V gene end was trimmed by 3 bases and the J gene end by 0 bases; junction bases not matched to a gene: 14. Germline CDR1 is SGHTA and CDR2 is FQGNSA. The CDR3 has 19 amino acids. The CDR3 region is CASSFSGASGPKSTDTQYF. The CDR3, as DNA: TGTGCCAGCAGCTTTTCGGGAGCTAGCGGGCCTAAAAGCACAGATACGCAGTATTTT.

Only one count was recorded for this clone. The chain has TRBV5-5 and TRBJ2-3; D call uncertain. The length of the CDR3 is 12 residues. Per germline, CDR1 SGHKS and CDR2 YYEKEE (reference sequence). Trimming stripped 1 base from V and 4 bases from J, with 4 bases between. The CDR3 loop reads CASSLHADTQYF. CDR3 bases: TGTGCCAGCAGCTTGCACGCAGATACGCAGTATTTT.

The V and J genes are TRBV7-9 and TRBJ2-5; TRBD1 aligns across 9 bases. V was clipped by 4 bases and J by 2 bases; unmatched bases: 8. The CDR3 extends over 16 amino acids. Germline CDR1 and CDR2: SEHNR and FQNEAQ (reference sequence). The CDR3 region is CASSYPRDREQETQYF. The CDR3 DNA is TGTGCCAGCAGCTACCCCCGGGACAGGGAACAAGAGACCCAGTACTTC.

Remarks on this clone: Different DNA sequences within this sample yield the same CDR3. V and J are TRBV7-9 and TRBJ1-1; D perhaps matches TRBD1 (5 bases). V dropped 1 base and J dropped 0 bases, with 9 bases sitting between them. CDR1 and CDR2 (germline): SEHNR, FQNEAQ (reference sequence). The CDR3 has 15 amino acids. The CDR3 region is CASSLGPGLNTEAFF. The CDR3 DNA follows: TGTGCCAGCAGCTTAGGCCCAGGGTTGAACACTGAAGCTTTCTTT.

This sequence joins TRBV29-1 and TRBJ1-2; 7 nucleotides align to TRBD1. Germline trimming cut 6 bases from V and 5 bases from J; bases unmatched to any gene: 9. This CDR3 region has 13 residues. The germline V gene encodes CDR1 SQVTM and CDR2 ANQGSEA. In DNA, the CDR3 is TGCAGCGTCTGGGACAGTTCGGGGTATGGCTACACCTTC. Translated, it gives CSVWDSSGYGYTF. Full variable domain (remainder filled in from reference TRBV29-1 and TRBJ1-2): SAVISQKPSRDICQRGTSLTIQCQVDSQVTMMFWYRQQPGQSLTLIATANQGSEATYESGFVIDKFPISRPNLTFSTLTVSNMSPEDSSIYLCSVWDSSGYGYTFGSGTRLTVV.